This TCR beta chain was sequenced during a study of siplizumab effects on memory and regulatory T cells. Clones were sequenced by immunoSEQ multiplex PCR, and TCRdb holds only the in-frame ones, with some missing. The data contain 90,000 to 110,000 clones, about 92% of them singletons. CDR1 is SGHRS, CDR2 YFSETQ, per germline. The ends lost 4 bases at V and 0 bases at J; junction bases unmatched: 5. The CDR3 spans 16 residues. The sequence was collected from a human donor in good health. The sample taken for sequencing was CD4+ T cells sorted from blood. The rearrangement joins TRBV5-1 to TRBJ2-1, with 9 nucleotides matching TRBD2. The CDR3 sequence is CASSKRGDSSYNEQFF. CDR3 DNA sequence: TGCGCCAGCAGCAAGCGGGGGGACAGCTCCTACAATGAGCAGTTCTTC.